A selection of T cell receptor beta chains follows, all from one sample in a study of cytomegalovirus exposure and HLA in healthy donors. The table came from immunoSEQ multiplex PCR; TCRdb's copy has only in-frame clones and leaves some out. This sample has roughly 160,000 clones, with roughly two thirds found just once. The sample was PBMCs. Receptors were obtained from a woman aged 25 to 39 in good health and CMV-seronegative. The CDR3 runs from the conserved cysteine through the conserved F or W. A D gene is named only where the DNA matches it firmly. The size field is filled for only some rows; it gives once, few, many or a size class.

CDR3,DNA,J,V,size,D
CAWSVTGEEGAFF,TGTGCCTGGAGTGTCACAGGGGAGGAGGGAGCTTTCTTT,TRBJ1-1,TRBV30,few,TRBD1
CASSSTPGLTQYF,TGTGCCAGCAGCTCCACCCCGGGACTAACGCAGTATTTT,TRBJ2-3,TRBV7-3,.,TRBD2
CASGMGLDYGYTF,TGCGCCAGCGGGATGGGGCTGGACTATGGCTACACCTTC,TRBJ1-2,TRBV4-3,few,.
CASSQDYGYGYTF,TGCGCCAGCAGCCAAGATTACGGCTATGGCTACACCTTC,TRBJ1-2,TRBV4-3,.,.
CAISDDGGPREETQYF,TGTGCCATCAGTGACGACGGGGGGCCAAGGGAAGAGACCCAGTACTTC,TRBJ2-5,TRBV10-3,few,.
CASSPGTGYTEAFF,TGTGCCAGCAGCCCCGGGACAGGGTACACTGAAGCTTTCTTT,TRBJ1-1,TRBV7-8,.,TRBD1
CASSLRGQGASPLHF,TGTGCCAGCAGTTTAAGAGGACAGGGGGCCTCACCCCTCCACTTT,TRBJ1-6,TRBV27,.,TRBD1
CASSNQRTSTDTQYF,TGTGCCAGCAGTAACCAACGTACTAGCACAGATACGCAGTATTTT,TRBJ2-3,TRBV6-5,.,.
CASSPPGRGETQYF,TGTGCCAGCAGCCCCCCTGGCCGCGGAGAGACCCAGTACTTC,TRBJ2-5,TRBV11-2,.,.
CASSLDRVYGYTF,TGTGCCAGCAGCTTAGACAGGGTTTATGGCTACACCTTC,TRBJ1-2,TRBV7-9,.,.
CASSKRGSTEAFF,TGTGCCAGCAGCAAAAGGGGATCCACTGAAGCTTTCTTT,TRBJ1-1,TRBV9,.,.
CASSQARGISDTQYF,TGCGCCAGCAGCCAAGCCCGAGGTATCTCAGATACGCAGTATTTT,TRBJ2-3,TRBV4-3,.,.
CASSFGTGLPYEQYF,TGTGCCAGCAGCTTCGGGACAGGTCTTCCCTACGAGCAGTACTTC,TRBJ2-7,TRBV7-9,few,TRBD1
CASSQGLAGRIDTQYF,TGTGCCAGCAGCCAAGGACTAGCGGGAAGGATAGATACGCAGTATTTT,TRBJ2-3,TRBV14,.,TRBD2
CASRVTGADYEQYF,TGTGCCAGCAGAGTGACAGGAGCGGACTACGAGCAGTACTTC,TRBJ2-7,TRBV6-1,.,.
CASSVESEEGLQLKAFF,TGTGCCAGCAGCGTCGAATCCGAAGAGGGACTCCAATTAAAAGCTTTCTTT,TRBJ1-1,TRBV9,.,.
CATTEGQSSYNSPLHF,TGTGCCACCACCGAGGGACAGAGCTCCTATAATTCACCCCTCCACTTT,TRBJ1-6,TRBV7-9,once,TRBD1
CASSVEGAENEKLFF,TGTGCCAGCAGCGTAGAGGGGGCTGAAAATGAAAAACTGTTTTTT,TRBJ1-4,TRBV9,.,TRBD1
CASSGTLSYGYTF,TGTGCCAGCAGCGGGACTTTGTCTTATGGCTACACCTTC,TRBJ1-2,TRBV7-9,.,.
CASSLGLLVRREKLFF,TGCGCCAGCAGCCTGGGTCTTCTGGTCCGGAGAGAAAAACTGTTTTTT,TRBJ1-4,TRBV4-1,.,.
CASSEPPRPQHF,TGTGCCAGCAGTGAGCCCCCGAGGCCCCAGCATTTT,TRBJ1-5,TRBV2,.,.
CASSPGQGSNTEAFF,TGTGCCAGCTCACCCGGACAGGGATCGAACACTGAAGCTTTCTTT,TRBJ1-1,TRBV18,.,TRBD1
CASSGSGGYNEQFF,TGCGCCAGCAGTGGTAGCGGGGGGTACAATGAGCAGTTCTTC,TRBJ2-1,TRBV5-1,.,TRBD2
CASANLGTDTQYF,TGCGCCAGTGCTAATCTAGGCACAGATACGCAGTATTTT,TRBJ2-3,TRBV5-1,.,.
CAMGLAGGNEQYF,TGTGCCATGGGACTAGCGGGGGGCAACGAGCAGTACTTC,TRBJ2-7,TRBV10-3,.,TRBD2
CASSVEVSGGWDEQFF,TGTGCCAGCAGCGTAGAGGTTAGCGGGGGCTGGGATGAGCAGTTCTTC,TRBJ2-1,TRBV9,.,TRBD2